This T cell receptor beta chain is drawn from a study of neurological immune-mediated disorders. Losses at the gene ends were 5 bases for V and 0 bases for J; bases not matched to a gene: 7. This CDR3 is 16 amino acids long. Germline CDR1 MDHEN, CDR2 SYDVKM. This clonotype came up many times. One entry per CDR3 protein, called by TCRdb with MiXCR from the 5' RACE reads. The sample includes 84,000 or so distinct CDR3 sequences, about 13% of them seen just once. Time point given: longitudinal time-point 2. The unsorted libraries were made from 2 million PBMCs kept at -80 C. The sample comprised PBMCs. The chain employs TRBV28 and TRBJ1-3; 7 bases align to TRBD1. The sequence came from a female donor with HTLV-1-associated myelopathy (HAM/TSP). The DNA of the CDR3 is TGTGCCAGCAGTACCCCGGGACAGATCTCTGGAAACACCATATATTTT. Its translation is CASSTPGQISGNTIYF.